This passage covers 16 T cell receptor beta chains from one sample sequenced in a study of blood T cell repertoires in COVID-19. Only in-frame clones appear in the TCRdb table, and some are missing; sequencing was by immunoSEQ multiplex PCR. The sample has hundreds of thousands of clones; about 83% are singletons. The sequencing input was PBMCs or T cells enriched from blood (not recorded which). These receptors were obtained from a woman between 50 and 59 years old who had recovered from COVID-19.

The chain is built from TRBV9 and TRBJ2-1; 11 bases line up with TRBD2. The CDR3 covers 16 residues. With V trimmed by 3 bases and J by 3 bases, 5 bases remained unmatched. Germline values: CDR1 SGDLS, CDR2 YYNGEE. The chain's CDR3 is CASSGGTSGLYNEQFF. CDR3 nucleotides: TGTGCCAGCAGCGGAGGGACTAGCGGACTCTACAATGAGCAGTTCTTC.

The chain joins TRBV7-2 to TRBJ2-1, with D possibly matching TRBD2 (5 bases). From germline, CDR1 is SGHTA and CDR2 FQGNSA. The CDR3 totals 15 residues. V lost 7 bases and J lost 0, with 13 bases in between. CDR3 in amino acids: CASKIALSSYNEQFF. The CDR3 region has the DNA TGTGCCAGCAAGATAGCGCTAAGCTCCTACAATGAGCAGTTCTTC. Supplemented by reference TRBV7-2 and TRBJ2-1, the full variable domain reads GAGVSQSPSNKVTEKGKDVELRCDPISGHTALYWYRQSLGQGLEFLIYFQGNSAPDKSGLPSDRFSAERTGGSVSTLTIQRTQQEDSAVYLCASKIALSSYNEQFFGPGTRLTVL.

V and J are TRBV5-1 and TRBJ2-1; 11 bases agree with TRBD2. Trimming took 5 bases from V and 9 from J; bases not matched to a gene: 10. CDR1 is SGHRS, CDR2 YFSETQ, per germline. The CDR3 contains 15 residues. The CDR3 spells CASRAQLAGAVEQFF. CDR3 DNA: TGCGCCAGCAGAGCGCAACTAGCGGGAGCGGTTGAGCAGTTCTTC.

This chain links TRBV7-2 with TRBJ1-3; 8 nucleotides match TRBD1. The CDR3 has 15 amino acids. The germline V gene encodes CDR1 SGHTA and CDR2 FQGNSA. The V segment lost 5 bases and the J segment 3 bases; nucleotides outside the gene matches: 6. The CDR3 region is CASSLHRGFGNTIYF. The DNA for the CDR3 is TGTGCCAGCAGCCTCCACAGGGGGTTTGGAAACACCATATATTTT. Supplemented by reference TRBV7-2 and TRBJ1-3, the full variable domain reads GAGVSQSPSNKVTEKGKDVELRCDPISGHTALYWYRQSLGQGLEFLIYFQGNSAPDKSGLPSDRFSAERTGGSVSTLTIQRTQQEDSAVYLCASSLHRGFGNTIYFGEGSWLTVV.

The chain recombines TRBV30 with TRBJ1-1, with D uncertain. Trimming shortened V by 4 bases and J by 3 bases, and 18 bases separated the two germline ends. The germline gives CDR1 GTSNPN, CDR2 SVGIG (reference sequence). There are 15 residues in the CDR3. The CDR3 loop reads CAWTAPKRLDTEAFF. The CDR3 bases are TGTGCCTGGACTGCGCCCAAACGACTAGACACTGAAGCTTTCTTT.

J is TRBJ1-2 and V is TRBV2, with 7 bases that match TRBD1. CDR1 is SNHLY and CDR2 is FYNNEI in the germline V gene. J gave up 4 bases and V 7 bases, and 6 bases lay outside the gene matches. The CDR3 loop spans 13 amino acids. CDR3 bases: TGTGCCAGCAAAGGGACAGAGCTCTATGGCTACACCTTC. It codes for CASKGTELYGYTF. The whole variable domain, filled in from reference TRBV2 and TRBJ1-2, reads EPEVTQTPSHQVTQMGQEVILRCVPISNHLYFYWYRQILGQKVEFLVSFYNNEISEKSEIFDDQFSVERPDGSNFTLKIRSTKLEDSAMYFCASKGTELYGYTFGSGTRLTVV.

The chain carries TRBV18 and TRBJ1-5, with D uncertain. The CDR3 has 12 amino acids. Trimming shortened V by 6 bases and J by 2 bases, and 5 bases separated the two germline ends. Germline CDR1 and CDR2: KGHSH and LQKENI. CDR3 protein: CASSPGNQPQHF. CDR3 coding DNA: TGTGCCAGCTCCCCCGGCAATCAGCCCCAGCATTTT.

V and J are TRBV3-1 (or the pseudogene TRBV3-2) and TRBJ2-7; possible D gene TRBD1, 6 bases. V lost 1 base, J lost 4 bases, and 14 bases lay in between. Germline V gives CDR1 LGHDT, CDR2 YNNKEL (reference sequence). CDR3 length: 15 amino acids. Written as DNA, the CDR3 is TGTGCCAGCAGCCAAGTCCCGGGACAACTTTACGAGCAGTACTTC. Translation: CASSQVPGQLYEQYF.

The chain is built from TRBV9 and TRBJ2-7; 9 bases are shared with TRBD2. Germline loops: CDR1 SGDLS, CDR2 YYNGEE. V was pared by 0 bases and J by 6 bases, with 4 bases of the junction left unmatched. The CDR3 covers 14 residues. In DNA, the CDR3 is TGTGCCAGCAGCGTAGATAGCGGGAGAGGCGAGCAGTACTTC. It translates to CASSVDSGRGEQYF.

The chain uses TRBV2 and TRBJ2-7, with 11 bases aligning to TRBD2. V shed 6 bases and J 2 bases; nucleotides not matched to a gene: 6. The CDR3 has 15 residues. Germline V gives CDR1 SNHLY, CDR2 FYNNEI. The CDR3 sequence is CASRSGSGRAYEQYF. As DNA, the CDR3 is TGTGCCAGCAGATCCGGTAGCGGGAGGGCCTACGAGCAGTACTTC.

CDR3 in amino acids: CASSRVGGRNEQFF. CDR3 in DNA: TGTGCCAGCTCACGGGTAGGGGGTCGCAATGAGCAGTTCTTC. The chain joins TRBV18 to TRBJ2-1, with D perhaps TRBD1 (6 bases). CDR1 is KGHSH, CDR2 LQKENI, per germline. V dropped 4 bases and J dropped 6 bases, with 13 bases sitting between them. CDR3 length: 14 amino acids. Full variable domain (rest looked up from reference TRBV18 and TRBJ2-1): NAGVMQNPRHLVRRRGQEARLRCSPMKGHSHVYWYRQLPEEGLKFMVYLQKENIIDESGMPKERFSAEFPKEGPSILRIQQVVRGDSAAYFCASSRVGGRNEQFFGPGTRLTVL.

The CDR3, as DNA: TGTGCCAGCAGCTTCGGGACAAGAGGGTCCGGGGAGCTGTTTTTT. This codes for CASSFGTRGSGELFF. This rearrangement joins TRBV5-4 to TRBJ2-2; TRBD1 is a possible D gene (6 bases). CDR1 and CDR2 (germline): SGHNT, YYREEE (reference sequence). V was pared by 2 bases and J by 6 bases, with 14 bases between. The CDR3 spans 15 residues. Drawing the rest from reference TRBV5-4 and TRBJ2-2, the complete variable domain is ETGVTQSPTHLIKTRGQQVTLRCSSQSGHNTVSWYQQALGQGPQFIFQYYREEENGRGNFPPRFSGLQFPNYSSELNVNALELDDSALYLCASSFGTRGSGELFFGEGSRLTVL.

The chain couples TRBV19 to TRBJ2-1; 11 bases line up with TRBD2. From germline, CDR1 is LNHDA and CDR2 SQIVND (reference sequence). Unmatched junction bases numbered 12, after V lost 4 bases and J lost 4 bases. This CDR3 is built from 18 residues. As DNA, the CDR3 is TGTGCCAGTAGTAAGATCCCCAATAGCGGGGGGGTTTACAATGAGCAGTTCTTC. Translation gives CASSKIPNSGGVYNEQFF.

The chain links TRBV7-8 to TRBJ1-4; the match to TRBD1 covers 7 bases. This CDR3 spans 18 amino acids. CDR1 is SGHVS and CDR2 is FQNEAQ in the germline V gene. V lost 4 bases to trimming and J lost 0 bases; unmatched junction nucleotides: 11. CDR3 residues: CASSYAGQATATNEKLFF. DNA for the CDR3: TGTGCCAGCAGCTATGCTGGACAGGCCACAGCAACTAATGAAAAACTGTTTTTT.

V gene TRBV15 combines with J gene TRBJ2-5, with 8 bases aligning to TRBD2. Germline V gives CDR1 LNHNV, CDR2 YYDKDF (reference sequence). CDR3 length: 17 amino acids. With 0 bases clipped from V and 5 bases from J, the junction kept 11 bases outside the gene matches. The CDR3 bases are TGTGCCACCAGCAGAGATCTACTAGCGGCGATAGGGGAGACCCAGTACTTC. Amino acid sequence: CATSRDLLAAIGETQYF. Drawing the rest from reference TRBV15 and TRBJ2-5, the complete variable domain is DAMVIQNPRYQVTQFGKPVTLSCSQTLNHNVMYWYQQKSSQAPKLLFHYYDKDFNNEADTPDNFQSRRPNTSFCFLDIRSPGLGDTAMYLCATSRDLLAAIGETQYFGPGTRLLVL.

The chain carries TRBV4-1 and TRBJ2-1, with a weak D call TRBD2 (5 bases). Germline values: CDR1 MGHRA, CDR2 YSYEKL. With 0 bases removed from V and 8 bases from J, the gap between germline ends came to 17 bases. The CDR3 contains 16 residues. CDR3 amino acids: CASSQDASRGSDEQFF. For the CDR3, the DNA is TGCGCCAGCAGCCAAGATGCTTCACGGGGTTCCGATGAGCAGTTCTTC.